This T cell receptor beta chain was found in a study of blood T cell repertoires in COVID-19. As regards this clone: The same CDR3 arises from other DNA sequences in this sample as well.

Data came from immunoSEQ multiplex PCR; TCRdb stores just in-frame clones and leaves some out. Seen here are about 72,000 clones, over 75% observed once, and the top ten hold around 30%. Trimming took off 1 base at V and 7 bases at J, with 11 bases between the two ends. Germline V gives CDR1 SEHNR, CDR2 FQNEAQ (reference sequence). The CDR3 has 13 residues. The chain joins TRBV7-9 to TRBJ2-7, with D tentatively TRBD2 (6 bases). Sample: peripheral blood. This receptor was taken from a man aged 45-65 years with acute or convalescent COVID-19. This CDR3 is CASSLVGGREQYF. The CDR3 DNA reads TGTGCCAGCAGCTTAGTAGGAGGGCGGGAGCAGTACTTC.